The rows below give T cell receptor beta chains drawn from one sample of a study of T cells in tuberculosis. Sequencing used immunoSEQ multiplex PCR; TCRdb keeps in-frame clones, though not all of them. The data show 30,000 to 40,000 clones, around 94% seen once. The input for sequencing was PBMCs, taken at tuberculosis diagnosis. The receptors were gathered from an adult with tuberculosis. CDR3s include the opening cysteine and the closing phenylalanine or tryptophan. The D gene is left open where the match is weak. Clone size appears in some rows only: once, few, many, or a class for an expanded clone.

abundance	v_gene	d_gene	j_gene	CDR3nt	CDR3aa
-	TRBV2	-	TRBJ2-2	TGTGCCAGCAGTGACTATAACACCGGGGAGCTGTTTTTT	CASSDYNTGELFF
once	TRBV6-6	TRBD1	TRBJ1-1	TGTGCCAGCCGACAGGGAGGAACTGAAGCTTTCTTT	CASRQGGTEAFF
-	TRBV18	TRBD1	TRBJ1-6	TGTGCCAGCTCAGGAGACAGGGGGAATTCACCCCTCCACTTT	CASSGDRGNSPLHF
-	TRBV5-1	TRBD1	TRBJ1-6	TGCGCCAGCAGAGGGACAGGGGGCAATTCACCCCTCCACTTT	CASRGTGGNSPLHF
once	TRBV29-1	TRBD1	TRBJ1-1	TGCAGCGCGACACCCGGGACAGGGCGGAACACTGAAGCTTTCTTT	CSATPGTGRNTEAFF
-	TRBV11-3	-	TRBJ1-1	TGTGCCAGCGACCAGGGCTTGAACACTGAAGCTTTCTTT	CASDQGLNTEAFF
-	TRBV19	-	TRBJ2-7	TGTGCCAGTAGTATAGTTGGATCGGCTAGCTTCTACGAGCAGTACTTC	CASSIVGSASFYEQYF
-	TRBV5-1	-	TRBJ1-3	TGCGCCAGCAGGCGCCTAGTGGGTGAGGACTCTGGAAACACCATATATTTT	CASRRLVGEDSGNTIYF
-	TRBV29-1	-	TRBJ1-1	TGCAGCGTTGAACAGGACTTGGACTTCAACACTGAAGCTTTCTTT	CSVEQDLDFNTEAFF
once	TRBV11-3	-	TRBJ2-1	TGTGCCAGCAGCCCCCCCGGGGATGAGCAGTTCTTC	CASSPPGDEQFF
once	TRBV4-1	TRBD2	TRBJ2-4	TGCGCCAGCAGCCAGGGGGGGAGTGGAAACATTCAGTACTTC	CASSQGGSGNIQYF
-	TRBV5-1	TRBD1	TRBJ2-1	TGCGCCAGCAGCCAGGGACAGGACTCCTACAATGAGCAGTTCTTC	CASSQGQDSYNEQFF
once	TRBV6-5	-	TRBJ2-7	TGTGCCAGCAGTTACTACGCGGGGACTTCCTACGAGCAGTACTTC	CASSYYAGTSYEQYF
-	TRBV4-2	TRBD1	TRBJ1-5	TGTGCCAGCAGCCAAGGGACAGGGGGCGATCAGCCCCAGCATTTT	CASSQGTGGDQPQHF
-	TRBV4-1	-	TRBJ1-3	TGCGCCAGCGCTCCCCTACAGGGCTCTGGAAACACCATATATTTT	CASAPLQGSGNTIYF
-	TRBV28	TRBD2	TRBJ2-2	TGTGCCAGCATCACGGGGGGGCCGGGGACCGGGGAGCTGTTTTTT	CASITGGPGTGELFF
-	TRBV5-1	TRBD2	TRBJ2-3	TGCGCCAGCAGGGGGAACCAGCGGGGGGCCCCCGAGGGTTCTGGGGGTACGCAGTATTTT	CASRGNQRGAPEGSGGTQYF
-	TRBV19	TRBD2	TRBJ2-1	TGTGCCAGTAGTACTAGCGGGGGGGCCTTTGAGCAGTTCTTC	CASSTSGGAFEQFF
-	TRBV7-9	-	TRBJ2-7	TGTGCCAGCAGCGAAAGAGCGAGCTCCTACGAGCAGTACTTC	CASSERASSYEQYF
-	TRBV29-1	TRBD1	TRBJ2-7	TGCAGCGCCGAGGGGGCCGAGTCCTACGAGCAGTACTTC	CSAEGAESYEQYF
-	TRBV5-6	TRBD1	TRBJ1-5	TGTGCCAGCAGCGGTGGGACAGGGGGAAAATATCAGCCCCAGCATTTT	CASSGGTGGKYQPQHF
-	TRBV6-5	-	TRBJ2-7	TGTGCCAGCAGCCAGCCAGGGGTAGCCCACGAGCAGTACTTC	CASSQPGVAHEQYF
-	TRBV27	TRBD1	TRBJ2-3	TGTGCCAGCAGCAAGATTTTCACCGACAGGGATGGCACAGATACGCAGTATTTT	CASSKIFTDRDGTDTQYF
medium-sized	TRBV9	TRBD1	TRBJ2-7	TGTGCCAGCAGCGTGGGGGACAGGGGGCGTCCCGAGCAGTACTTC	CASSVGDRGRPEQYF
-	TRBV20-1	-	TRBJ1-1	TGCAGTGCCGGGCCAGGGACTGAAGCTTTCTTT	CSAGPGTEAFF
-	TRBV5-5	-	TRBJ2-7	TGTGCCAGCAGCTTTCTACAGGGGCGGGGTGCCTACGAGCAGTACTTC	CASSFLQGRGAYEQYF
-	TRBV6-5	-	TRBJ2-2	TGTGCCAGCAGTCTCGGGACAATAAACACCGGGGAGCTGTTTTTT	CASSLGTINTGELFF
-	TRBV4-1	-	TRBJ1-6	TGCGCCAGCAGCCAAGCGACGGGGGGTAAACGAGTGTCACCCCTCCACTTT	CASSQATGGKRVSPLHF
-	TRBV5-1	-	TRBJ2-1	TGCGCCAGCAGCTTGAGGAGGGGTGACAATGAGCAGTTCTTC	CASSLRRGDNEQFF
-	TRBV5-6	-	TRBJ2-7	TGTGCCAGCAGCTTCCGACAAGCCTACGAGCAGTACTTC	CASSFRQAYEQYF
-	TRBV29-1	-	TRBJ1-1	TGCAGCGCTCGGGGACTTAGGCTGAACACTGAAGCTTTCTTT	CSARGLRLNTEAFF
-	TRBV14	-	TRBJ1-2	TGTGCCAGCAGCCAAGGGACAGAATTTTATGGCTACACCTTC	CASSQGTEFYGYTF
-	TRBV2	-	TRBJ1-1	TGTGCCAGCAAAAGACAGGCGAACACTGAAGCTTTCTTT	CASKRQANTEAFF
-	TRBV29-1	-	TRBJ1-1	TGCAGCTTCGGGCGGGGCGGCACTGAAGCTTTCTTT	CSFGRGGTEAFF
-	TRBV27	-	TRBJ2-6	TGTGCCAGCAGTTTACCCAGTGGGGGCGGCTCTGGGGCCAACGTCCTGACTTTC	CASSLPSGGGSGANVLTF
-	TRBV7-2	-	TRBJ1-2	TGTGCCAGCAGCCCCTACATAGGGGGCTATGGCTACACCTTC	CASSPYIGGYGYTF
-	TRBV11-2	TRBD2	TRBJ2-3	TGTGCCAGCAGCTTAAGTGGGGGGGGTGGCACAGATACGCAGTATTTT	CASSLSGGGGTDTQYF
-	TRBV7-2	-	TRBJ1-2	TGTGCCAGCAGCTTAACGGGGGGGGCCGTCTATGGCTACACCTTC	CASSLTGGAVYGYTF
-	TRBV9	-	TRBJ2-5	TGTGCCAGCAGCGTAGGAGCAGGGTCCTTGGAAGAGACCCAGTACTTC	CASSVGAGSLEETQYF
-	TRBV9	-	TRBJ1-6	TGTGCCAGCAGCCCCCAGCGGGACGCCAGGCCACCCCTCCACTTT	CASSPQRDARPPLHF
-	TRBV30	-	TRBJ1-3	TGTGCCTGGAGTACCGGTGCGGGGGGCTTCGGAAACACCATATATTTT	CAWSTGAGGFGNTIYF
-	TRBV5-1	TRBD2	TRBJ2-7	TGCGCCAGCAGTCCGGGACTAGCGGGGGGTAGCCCCTACGAGCAGTACTTC	CASSPGLAGGSPYEQYF
-	TRBV14	-	TRBJ1-6	TGTGCCAGCAGCCAAGGACAGCTACCCCTCCACTTT	CASSQGQLPLHF
-	TRBV7-6	TRBD1	TRBJ2-5	TGTGCCAGCAGTCTTACAGGGGGCGCCGGGACCCAGTACTTC	CASSLTGGAGTQYF
-	TRBV12-5	-	TRBJ2-2	TGTGCTAGTGGTTTGGCACAGGGTTACACCGGGGAGCTGTTTTTT	CASGLAQGYTGELFF
-	TRBV30	TRBD1	TRBJ2-2	TGTGCCTGGGCTAGACAGGGGCGCGAAATAGGGGAGCTGTTTTTT	CAWARQGREIGELFF